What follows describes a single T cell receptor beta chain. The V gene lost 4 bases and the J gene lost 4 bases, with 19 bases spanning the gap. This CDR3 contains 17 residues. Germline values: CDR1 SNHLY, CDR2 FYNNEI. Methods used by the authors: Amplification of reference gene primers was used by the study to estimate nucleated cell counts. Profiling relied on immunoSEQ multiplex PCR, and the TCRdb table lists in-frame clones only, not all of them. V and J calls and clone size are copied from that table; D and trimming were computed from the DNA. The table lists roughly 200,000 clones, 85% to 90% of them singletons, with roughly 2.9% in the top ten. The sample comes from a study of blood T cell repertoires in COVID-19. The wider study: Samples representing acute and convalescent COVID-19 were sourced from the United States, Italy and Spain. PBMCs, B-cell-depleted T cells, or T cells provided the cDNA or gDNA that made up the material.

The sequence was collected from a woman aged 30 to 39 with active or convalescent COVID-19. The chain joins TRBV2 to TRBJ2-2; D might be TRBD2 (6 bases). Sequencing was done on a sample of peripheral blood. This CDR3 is CASSGIAGSVVTGELFF. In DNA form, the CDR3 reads TGTGCCAGCAGTGGCATAGCCGGGAGTGTTGTCACCGGGGAGCTGTTTTTT.